This T cell receptor beta chain was recovered during a study of T-cell reconstitution after alpha-beta-depleted transplantation in children (TCRdb year 2016). Study-wide context: T-cell immune reconstitution after TCRalphabeta/CD19-depleted allogeneic hematopoietic cell transplantation in children was quantitatively tracked in the study by means of TCR repertoire profiling.

The library was obtained by PCR. Sequencing used an Illumina HiSeq 2500. TCR libraries were prepared with molecular barcoding, using unique molecular identifiers to normalize TCRbeta repertoire quantification. TCRdb took the public reads, trimmed them with fastp at Q25, ran MiXCR for clone calling and kept in-frame beta chains. Every CDR3 protein is listed once, alongside the most common genes and DNA of its rows. The sample data list hundreds of thousands of distinct CDR3 sequences, and under 15% of these were observed just once. The ten top clones hold 2% to 2.5% of the sample. The investigation overall reported the following: Over subsequent months, a decline in hyperexpanded clone frequencies was noted, and after one year, T-cell counts and TCRbeta diversity were mostly ascribed to newly produced T cells. In some patients, high TCRbeta diversity at day 60 was attributed to recipient T cells and intrathymic progenitors that had survived conditioning. Apparently early alphabetaT-cell count recovery about two months after transplant reportedly relied on only several hundred rapidly expanded clones derived from non-depleted graft cells.

Explained via the paper, the treatment or condition label denotes: allogeneic hematopoietic cell transplantation with graft depleted of TCRalphabeta T cells and CD19 B cells. The children who served as transplant recipients had been given grafts of TCRalphabeta/CD19-depleted allogeneic hematopoietic cells. This clonotype was seen repeatedly, ten times or more. Its antigen is currently not known. Base qualities are missing; no much larger clone stands one base away. The germline V gene sets CDR1 to SGHRS and CDR2 to YFSETQ. The CDR3, cysteine through phenylalanine, is 15 amino acids long. Only the CDR3 DNA is retained, 45 bases long and in frame from the first base. Germline trimming: 0 bases from V, 2 bases from J; junction bases outside gene matches: 4.

The TCR was taken from a male patient between 10 and 17 years old who had a stem cell transplant for acute myeloid leukemia, so the T cells may come from the graft donor. Recombination joined TRBV5-1 with TRBJ2-7; a stretch of 8 junction bases matches TRBD1. The sequenced sample was PBMCs, mostly from graft donor cells, obtained 360 days after TCRalphabeta/CD19-depleted stem cell transplant. The DNA is as follows: TGCGCCAGCAGCTTGGAGGGACAGGTTGCCTACGAGCAGTACTTC. The resulting protein is CASSLEGQVAYEQYF.